The sequence of this T cell receptor (beta chain) was determined in a study of T cells in Graves' hyperthyroidism and ophthalmopathy (dated by TCRdb to between 2017 and 2020). Regarding the study in general: TCR V-J signatures able to tell the groups apart were searched for in a discovery cohort of approximately 95 patients, of whom around 43 had Graves' ophthalmopathy and around 57 had stable Graves' hyperthyroidism. After blood sampling, hyperthyroidism patients were treated with methimazole at a starting dose of 30 mg daily, and ophthalmopathy patients were treated with high-dose intravenous methylprednisolone. Prospective prediction of ophthalmopathy was tested in an independent validation cohort consisting of roughly 20 hyperthyroidism patients and around 16 patients who later progressed to ophthalmopathy. The paper reports TCR Vbeta CDR3 sequencing of 140 or so peripheral blood samples: approximately 41 ophthalmopathy, under 80 hyperthyroidism and 17 progressor patients. The study also compared thyroid tissue and blood T-cell repertoires from 6 or 7 Graves' hyperthyroidism patients. For training and testing, the approximately 92 patients in the discovery cohort were randomly divided in a 7:3 ratio. On the study overall, not on this receptor specifically: In validation, progression to ophthalmopathy was predicted by the model with approximately 67% sensitivity and just over 72% specificity, a median of around 6.5 months before onset. A model built on a 13 V-J signature distinguished ophthalmopathy from stable hyperthyroidism, reaching roughly 88% sensitivity and 81.08% specificity in cross-validation and 80%/75% in testing. Most expanded thyroid clonotypes (frequency above 0.001) were also detected in blood, suggesting blood repertoires may reflect thyroid immune responses. Sample size was not statistically predetermined, and blinding of investigators to group allocation was not performed.

Graves' hyperthyroidism was defined as stable when no progression to ophthalmopathy occurred over 18 months of follow-up. Hyperthyroidism patients were newly diagnosed, had a disease duration of under 2 months, and were aged 18 to 65 years. Exclusion was applied to patients with uncontrolled infections, other autoimmune diseases, pregnancy or lactation. Diagnoses were based on clinical symptoms, serum thyroxine and TRAb, thyroid ultrasound and orbital computed tomography. Total RNA was extracted with Trizol reagent, and quality was checked on an Agilent 2100 Bioanalyzer. A remark on this clonotype: Its target antigen remains unknown. No much larger clone is present one base from it, and per-base qualities are unavailable.

The trim is 6 bases for V and 2 bases for J, with a gap of 20 bases between the germline ends. From the cysteine through the phenylalanine, the CDR3 covers 15 amino acids. Only the CDR3 part of the read is kept: 45 bases, read in frame from the first base. From the germline V gene (reference sequence), CDR1 is DFQATT and CDR2 is SNEGSKA. The TCR beta CDR3 regions were amplified from the RNA transcripts. The TCR CDR3 was subjected to a first round of RT-PCR using the HTBI primer set and the Qiagen OneStep RT-PCR kit. Libraries were constructed in a second round of multiplex PCR, after which size selection and purification were carried out. The libraries were sequenced on an Illumina HiSeq2000 using paired-end 100 bp reads. Per the authors' processing: Raw data were processed with SOAPnuke, discarding reads with adapters, uncalled bases, mean Phred below 15, or no exact constant-primer or identifier match. COPE v1.2.5 was used to merge high-quality paired reads, and clonotypes were defined as unique nucleotide sequences. Clonotypes were aligned to IMGT TRBV, TRBD and TRBJ reference segments using MiTCR v1.1. The analysis included only V-J combinations with a frequency above 0.0001, which together covered more than 99% of the repertoires. The TCS score was defined as the ratio of F50 (clonal expansion) to E x V (chaos), calculated using BLOSUM62-based TCRdist between CDR3 peptides within each V-J. Welch's t-statistics and random forest reduced 450 to 600 V-J features to roughly 13, which were used in a naive Bayes classifier (R e1071). TCRdb handled the public reads itself, with Q25 trimming in fastp and clone calling in MiXCR, and kept productive beta chains. Entries are consolidated by CDR3 protein sequence, retaining the most common genes and DNA. TCRdb's processing, not the authors' own work, is the source of the V and J calls. Recorded for this sample are about 560,000 distinct CDR3 sequences; around 46% of them occurred a single time. The ten largest clones capture roughly 8.2% of the sample.

The source is a woman aged 18 to 35 with Graves' hyperthyroidism. Donor details come from another sample of the same person, matched by shared clones. What was sequenced was peripheral blood or thyroid tissue (not recorded which). Recombination linked TRBV20-1 to TRBJ2-7; no D gene is confidently identified. The CDR3 in this case is CSAPLGRAGPYEQYF. The DNA sequence is as follows: TGCAGTGCCCCCTTAGGACGGGCCGGCCCCTACGAGCAGTACTTC.